The 16 T cell receptor beta chains below come from one sample, sequenced in a study of T cell changes during pregnancy in multiple sclerosis. Assay used: immunoSEQ multiplex PCR; TCRdb lists only in-frame clones, some missing. The sample consists of roughly 41,000 clones, about 89% of them appearing once. Source: CD4+ T cells from peripheral blood mononuclear cells, taken in the first trimester of pregnancy. Every receptor here comes from a female donor with multiple sclerosis, enrolled in a pregnancy study.

This clone came up a few times. CDR3 region: CASMRRENTEAFF. The CDR3 nucleotides read TGTGCCAGCATGAGGCGGGAGAACACTGAAGCTTTCTTT. The chain joins TRBV2 to TRBJ1-1; D ambiguous. The CDR3 loop spans 13 amino acids. Germline V gene sequence: CDR1 SNHLY, CDR2 FYNNEI. V lost 7 bases and J 1 base, leaving 10 bases between the germline ends.

V gene TRBV5-6 combines with J gene TRBJ1-2; 7 bases are a match to TRBD1. The CDR3 is made up of 16 amino acids. The germline V gene has CDR1 SGHDT and CDR2 YYEEEE. Losses at the gene ends were 4 bases for V and 4 bases for J; bases not matched to a gene: 13. The CDR3 is CASSPYYSGQSYGYTF. CDR3 bases: TGTGCCAGCAGCCCCTACTACTCGGGACAGAGCTATGGCTACACCTTC.

This chain connects TRBV5-1 to TRBJ1-4; D call uncertain. The V gene's germline CDR1 is SGHRS and CDR2 YFSETQ. The ends were cut back, 0 bases at V and 5 bases at J, with 5 bases in the middle. The CDR3 contains 13 residues. DNA for the CDR3: TGCGCCAGCAGCTTGGAAGCGAATGAAAAACTGTTTTTT. Residues: CASSLEANEKLFF.

The V call is TRBV5-6, the J call TRBJ1-2; 8 bases line up with TRBD1. In germline, CDR1 is SGHDT, CDR2 YYEEEE. V shed 5 bases, J shed 4 bases, and the junction held 10 bases outside the gene matches. CDR3 length: 15 amino acids. The DNA of the CDR3 is TGTGCCAGCAGGGCGGACAGGGACGGGGGCTATGGCTACACCTTC. Encoded protein: CASRADRDGGYGYTF.

This clone appeared a few times. The chain uses TRBV18 and TRBJ1-1; weak D call: TRBD1 (5 bases). The V end was cut by 3 bases, the J end by 11 bases, with 13 bases between. This CDR3 is 12 amino acids long. Germline values: CDR1 KGHSH, CDR2 LQKENI. The CDR3 DNA reads TGTGCCAGCTCACCGTGGCAGGGCGTCGCTTTCTTT. Translating it yields CASSPWQGVAFF.

For the CDR3, the DNA is TGTGCCAGCAGTTTATTCGGGAGGGCCGTCGGTGAGCAGTACTTC. Its translation: CASSLFGRAVGEQYF. The chain couples TRBV28 to TRBJ2-7, with 8 bases fitting TRBD2. This CDR3 has 15 amino acids. The germline gives CDR1 MDHEN, CDR2 SYDVKM. J gave up 7 bases and V 1 base, and 9 bases lay outside the gene matches.

The chain joins TRBV4-3 to TRBJ2-1; the match to TRBD2 covers 10 bases. The CDR3 has 15 amino acids. With V trimmed by 3 bases and J by 4 bases, 3 bases remained unmatched. Germline V gene data show CDR1 as LGHNA and CDR2 as YSLEER. CDR3 DNA: TGCGCCAGCAGCCATATAGCGGGAGGTTACAATGAGCAGTTCTTC. It encodes CASSHIAGGYNEQFF.

J is TRBJ2-3 and V is TRBV14; D is unresolved. This CDR3 has 13 amino acids. Germline-derived CDR1 and CDR2 are SGHDN and FVKESK. The V and J ends lost 3 bases and 2 bases respectively, with 6 bases between them. CDR3 region: CASSHHITDTQYF. As DNA, the CDR3 is TGTGCCAGCAGCCATCACATCACAGATACGCAGTATTTT.

The J gene is TRBJ1-5, the V gene TRBV5-5; maybe TRBD1 (6 bases). This CDR3 comprises 15 residues. V was clipped by 0 bases and J by 3 bases, with 10 bases between them. Germline CDR1 and CDR2: SGHKS and YYEKEE (reference sequence). The CDR3 DNA follows: TGTGCCAGCAGCTTGGGAGACAGGATCAATCAGCCCCAGCATTTT. This translates into CASSLGDRINQPQHF.

The DNA of the CDR3 is TGTGCCAGCTCACCGTCTACAGAAATGAACACTGAAGCTTTCTTT. It encodes CASSPSTEMNTEAFF. This chain links TRBV18 with TRBJ1-1; D unclear. Germline loops: CDR1 KGHSH, CDR2 LQKENI. The CDR3 runs to 15 residues. The V and J ends lost 3 bases and 0 bases respectively, with 11 bases between them. Complete variable domain (other parts from reference TRBV18 and TRBJ1-1): NAGVMQNPRHLVRRRGQEARLRCSPMKGHSHVYWYRQLPEEGLKFMVYLQKENIIDESGMPKERFSAEFPKEGPSILRIQQVVRGDSAAYFCASSPSTEMNTEAFFGQGTRLTVV.

The count of this clone is one. The chain couples TRBV7-2 to TRBJ2-3, with 13 bases lining up with TRBD2. With V trimmed by 5 bases and J by 5 bases, 7 bases remained unmatched. Germline V gene data show CDR1 as SGHTA and CDR2 as FQGNSA. The CDR3 is made up of 16 amino acids. CDR3 loop: CASSPLAGGPGDTQYF. DNA of the CDR3: TGTGCCAGCAGCCCACTAGCGGGAGGGCCTGGAGATACGCAGTATTTT.

The chain couples TRBV19 to TRBJ2-7; D may be TRBD2 (5 bases). V was shortened by 1 base and J by 0 bases, with 10 bases between the two germline ends. In germline, CDR1 is LNHDA, CDR2 SQIVND (reference sequence). The CDR3 has 15 residues. This CDR3 reads CASSIGPADSYEQYF. In DNA, the CDR3 is TGTGCCAGTAGTATAGGCCCAGCGGACTCCTACGAGCAGTACTTC.

V is TRBV11-1 and J is TRBJ2-7, with 10 bases fitting TRBD1. The germline gives CDR1 SGHAT, CDR2 FQDESV (reference sequence). There are 16 residues in the CDR3. J was trimmed by 0 bases and V by 5 bases; bases with no gene match: 7. DNA of the CDR3: TGTGCCAGCAGCCCCTATGGACAGGGGGTCTCCTACGAGCAGTACTTC. Encoded protein: CASSPYGQGVSYEQYF.

The chain employs TRBV14 and TRBJ2-7; tentative D call: TRBD2 (6 bases). This CDR3 contains 18 residues. CDR1 and CDR2 (germline): SGHDN, FVKESK. Trimming took 1 base from V and 0 from J, leaving 19 bases between them. The CDR3 here is CASSQGWYKGTGSYEQYF. The CDR3 DNA is TGTGCCAGCAGCCAAGGATGGTACAAGGGGACTGGCTCCTACGAGCAGTACTTC.

This chain joins TRBV19 and TRBJ1-2, with 12 bases lining up with TRBD1. The CDR3 has 15 residues. The trim removed 4 bases at V and 6 bases at J, leaving 6 bases unmatched. Germline V gene sequence: CDR1 LNHDA, CDR2 SQIVND (reference sequence). The CDR3 reads CASSNPGTGGNGYTF. The CDR3 region has the DNA TGTGCCAGTAGTAACCCCGGGACAGGGGGCAATGGCTACACCTTC.

The chain employs TRBV7-2 and TRBJ1-5; D is unclear. V lost 4 bases, J lost 5 bases, and 12 bases lay in between. Germline CDR1 reads SGHTA; CDR2 reads FQGNSA. CDR3 length: 14 amino acids. In DNA form, the CDR3 reads TGTGCCAGCAGCTCGACACTTTCTCATCAGCCCCAGCATTTT. Translation gives CASSSTLSHQPQHF.